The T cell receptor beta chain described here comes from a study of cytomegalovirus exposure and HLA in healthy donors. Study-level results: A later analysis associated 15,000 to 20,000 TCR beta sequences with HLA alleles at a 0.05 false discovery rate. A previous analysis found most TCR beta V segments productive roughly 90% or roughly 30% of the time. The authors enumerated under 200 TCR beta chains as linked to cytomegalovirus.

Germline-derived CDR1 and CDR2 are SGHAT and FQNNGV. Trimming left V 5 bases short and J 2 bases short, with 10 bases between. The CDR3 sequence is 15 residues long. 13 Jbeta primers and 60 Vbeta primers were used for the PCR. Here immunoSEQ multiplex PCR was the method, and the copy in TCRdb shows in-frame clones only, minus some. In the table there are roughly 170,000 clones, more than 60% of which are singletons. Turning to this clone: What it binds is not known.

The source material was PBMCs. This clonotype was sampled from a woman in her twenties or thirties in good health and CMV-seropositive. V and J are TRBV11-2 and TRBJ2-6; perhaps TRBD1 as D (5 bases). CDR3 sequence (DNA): TGTGCCAGCAGCGCTTCAGGGACTGGGGCCAACGTCCTGACTTTC. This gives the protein CASSASGTGANVLTF. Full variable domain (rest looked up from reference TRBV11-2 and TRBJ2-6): EAGVAQSPRYKIIEKRQSVAFWCNPISGHATLYWYQQILGQGPKLLIQFQNNGVVDDSQLPKDRFSAERLKGVDSTLKIQPAKLEDSAVYLCASSASGTGANVLTFGAGSRLTVL.